The 9 T cell receptor beta chains below all came from one sample that was sequenced in a study of lymphopenia after photon versus proton radiotherapy. Produced via immunoSEQ multiplex PCR; TCRdb's table is partial and in-frame only. The sample has roughly 14,000 clones, 65% to 85% seen once. The sample in question was peripheral blood, obtained from a patient treated with photon-based radiotherapy. The receptors come from a man aged 45 to 65 with gastric cancer.

This clone has more than one count but fewer than ten. This chain connects TRBV6-1 to TRBJ2-7; 7 bases align to TRBD2. V trimming: 4 bases; J trimming: 4 bases; junction bases outside the gene matches: 4. The CDR3 is 13 amino acids. Germline CDR1 MNHNS, CDR2 SASEGT. CDR3 sequence (DNA): TGTGCCAGCAGTGTGACTAGCACGTACGAGCAGTACTTC. Its translation is CASSVTSTYEQYF.

The V gene is TRBV10-2, the J gene TRBJ2-7; D not certain. The CDR3 length is 12 residues. From germline, CDR1 is WSHSY and CDR2 SAAADI. Trimming pared 2 bases from V and 6 bases from J, leaving 8 bases between. The CDR3 sequence is CASSEPFREQYF. In DNA, the CDR3 is TGCGCCAGCAGTGAGCCCTTCCGCGAGCAGTACTTC.

The chain carries TRBV4-1 and TRBJ1-4; TRBD1 agrees at 8 bases. In germline, CDR1 is MGHRA, CDR2 YSYEKL. CDR3 size: 18 residues. The V segment lost 1 base and the J segment 6 bases; nucleotides outside the gene matches: 13. CDR3 nucleotide sequence: TGCGCCAGCAGCCAAGGATCATGGTACGGACAGGGAGATGAAAAACTGTTTTTT. Translated, it gives CASSQGSWYGQGDEKLFF.

This clone was seen a few times. Written as DNA, the CDR3 is TGTGCCAGCAGCTTGACGACCTTACTAGCGGGGACACCCTACGAGCAGTACGTC. Amino acids: CASSLTTLLAGTPYEQYV. This chain links TRBV5-6 with TRBJ2-7; 10 bases are a match to TRBD2. Trimming cost V 1 base and J 2 bases; bases outside gene matches: 12. The CDR3 is 18 residues long. Germline CDR1 and CDR2: SGHDT and YYEEEE.

This sequence joins TRBV7-2 and TRBJ2-7, with no clear D. The V gene lost 1 base and the J gene lost 3 bases, with 13 bases spanning the gap. The CDR3 has 15 residues. In germline, CDR1 is SGHTA, CDR2 FQGNSA. This CDR3 is CASSLVSVNVYEQYF. In DNA, the CDR3 is TGTGCCAGCAGCTTAGTATCCGTTAATGTCTACGAGCAGTACTTC.

The rearrangement joins TRBV5-1 to TRBJ2-2; D unclear. There are 16 residues in the CDR3. The V end was cut by 0 bases, the J end by 5 bases, with 14 bases between. The V gene's germline CDR1 is SGHRS and CDR2 YFSETQ. The CDR3 loop is CASSLVRLVETGELFF. The CDR3 DNA is TGCGCCAGCAGCTTGGTGCGTCTAGTAGAGACCGGGGAGCTGTTTTTT.

This chain links TRBV30 with TRBJ1-3; 7 nucleotides align to TRBD1. The V segment lost 0 bases and the J segment 0 bases; nucleotides outside the gene matches: 2. Per the germline V gene, CDR1 is GTSNPN and CDR2 is SVGIG (reference sequence). The CDR3 loop spans 15 amino acids. Here the CDR3 reads CAWSVRGPSGNTIYF. As DNA, the CDR3 is TGTGCCTGGAGTGTGAGGGGGCCCTCTGGAAACACCATATATTTT.

This clone has just a few counts. The gene calls are TRBV11-2 and TRBJ1-6; D unclear. CDR3 length equals 12 residues. V was trimmed by 3 bases and J by 7 bases, leaving 4 bases between them. Looked up from germline, CDR1 is SGHAT and CDR2 is FQNNGV. The CDR3: CASSFGNSPLHF. DNA for the CDR3: TGTGCCAGCAGCTTTGGGAATTCACCCCTCCACTTT. The whole variable domain, filled in from reference TRBV11-2 and TRBJ1-6, reads EAGVAQSPRYKIIEKRQSVAFWCNPISGHATLYWYQQILGQGPKLLIQFQNNGVVDDSQLPKDRFSAERLKGVDSTLKIQPAKLEDSAVYLCASSFGNSPLHFGNGTRLTVT.

This clone was seen once. The chain is built from TRBV7-8 and TRBJ2-1; D is uncertain. V was shortened by 2 bases and J by 5 bases, with 10 bases between the two germline ends. CDR3 length equals 14 residues. In germline, CDR1 is SGHVS, CDR2 FQNEAQ. The CDR3 loop is CASSLISQDNEQFF. Written as DNA, the CDR3 is TGTGCCAGCAGCTTAATTTCGCAAGACAATGAGCAGTTCTTC.